This T cell receptor (beta chain) was identified during a study of glioma-infiltrating T cells after dendritic cell vaccination. The CDR3 is made up of 15 amino acids. The junction had 7 bases not matched to a gene; V was cut back by 2 bases and J by 4 bases. CDR1 KGHSH and CDR2 LQKENI come from the germline V gene. Generated by immunoSEQ multiplex PCR, the TCRdb table keeps only in-frame clones and is missing some. The sample lists about 100,000 clones, roughly 83% seen once, with under 7% in the top ten. The specimen comprised blood, sampled before dendritic cell vaccination. This chain connects TRBV18 to TRBJ2-7; 8 bases fit TRBD2. This receptor was taken from a human donor with glioblastoma. The CDR3 reads CASSPFREGRYEQYF. The DNA for the CDR3 is TGTGCCAGCTCACCATTCCGGGAGGGCCGTTACGAGCAGTACTTC.